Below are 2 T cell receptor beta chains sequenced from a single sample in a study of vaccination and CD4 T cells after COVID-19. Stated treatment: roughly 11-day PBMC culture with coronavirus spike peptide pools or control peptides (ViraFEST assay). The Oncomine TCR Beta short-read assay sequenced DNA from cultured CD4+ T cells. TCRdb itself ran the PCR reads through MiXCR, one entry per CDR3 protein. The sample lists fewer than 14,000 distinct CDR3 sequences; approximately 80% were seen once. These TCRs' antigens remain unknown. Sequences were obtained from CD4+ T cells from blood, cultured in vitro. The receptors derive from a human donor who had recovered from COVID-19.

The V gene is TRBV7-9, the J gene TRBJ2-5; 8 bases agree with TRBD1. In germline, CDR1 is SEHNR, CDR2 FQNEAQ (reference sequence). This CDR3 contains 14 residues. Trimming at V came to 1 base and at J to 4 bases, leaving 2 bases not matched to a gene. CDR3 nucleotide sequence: TGTGCCAGCAGCTTAGGGACAGGGAGAGAGACCCAGTACTTC. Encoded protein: CASSLGTGRETQYF.

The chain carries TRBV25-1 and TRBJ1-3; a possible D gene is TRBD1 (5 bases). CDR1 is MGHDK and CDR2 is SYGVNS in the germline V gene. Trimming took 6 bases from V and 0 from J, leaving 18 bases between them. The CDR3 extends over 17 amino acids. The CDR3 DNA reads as TGTGCCAGCAGCCGAACCGCGGGGCACCCCTCTGGAAACACCATATATTTT. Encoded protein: CASSRTAGHPSGNTIYF.